This record concerns one T cell receptor (beta chain) sequence. This clone appeared a few times. Which antigen it targets is not known. Qualities for individual bases were not recorded, and no much larger clone is one base off. The method was the immunoSEQ multiplex PCR assay. This is the immuneACCESS table as TCRdb keeps it, with only in-frame sequences that have V and J called. A part of the clones is gone; compared with another copy, unresolved V genes explain less than half, and the rest is unexplained. The sample table contains about 89,000 clones; only one count was recorded for more than 75% of them. Of the sample, 2.1% falls within the top ten clones. These data originate in a study of control samples from healthy donors and cancer patients (dated by TCRdb to about 2020). The junction shows trimming of 7 bases on V and 3 bases on J, and the gene matches do not reach 8 bases of it. Including the terminal cysteine and phenylalanine, the CDR3 comprises 14 residues. Only the CDR3 part of the read is kept: 42 bases, read in frame from the first base. Via the germline V gene (reference sequence), CDR1 is LNHDA and CDR2 SQIVND.

Material for sequencing was blood. The chain is encoded by TRBV19 joined to TRBJ1-2; 7 bases in the middle match TRBD1. This receptor was identified in a woman aged 40 to 55 in good health. The CDR3 in this case is CASTRQGWDYGYTF. The base sequence is TGTGCCAGTACCAGACAGGGTTGGGACTATGGCTACACCTTC. Supplemented by the reference TRBV19 and TRBJ1-2 proteins around the CDR3, the complete variable domain is DGGITQSPKYLFRKEGQNVTLSCEQNLNHDAMYWYRQDPGQGLRLIYYSQIVNDFQKGDIAEGYSVSREKKESFPLTVTSAQKNPTAFYLCASTRQGWDYGYTFGSGTRLTVV.